These 2 T cell receptor beta chains were all obtained from the same sample, sequenced in a study of T cell responses to AZD1222 COVID-19 vaccine (dated by TCRdb to 2020 to 2023). Sample time point, as interpreted from the label and publication: about 28 days (+/-7) after the second vaccine dose. The library came from the immunoSEQ multiplex PCR assay. As stored in TCRdb, this immuneACCESS dataset retains in-frame rearrangements with V and J assigned. A fraction of the clones does not appear; measured against another copy, unresolved V genes explain less than half of the discrepancy, and the remainder lacks a known reason. For this sample there are 200,000 or so clones; approximately 95% appear just once. The ten most abundant clones make up about 1% of the sample. Sequenced material: peripheral blood, taken 28 days after the second AZD1222 dose. These receptors all come from an adult who received the AZD1222 COVID-19 vaccine.

The gene calls are TRBV3-1 (or the pseudogene TRBV3-2) and TRBJ1-5, with 7 bases fitting TRBD1. This CDR3 contains 16 residues. CDR1 and CDR2 from the germline V gene are LGHDT and YNNKEL (reference sequence). Germline trimming cut 3 bases from V and 7 bases from J; bases unmatched to any gene: 12. The CDR3 nucleotides are TGTGCCAGCAGCCAGGAGGGGTTAGACAGGGCCCAGCCCCAGCATTTT. Translation: CASSQEGLDRAQPQHF.

This clone was counted a few times. The chain links TRBV3-1 (or the pseudogene TRBV3-2) to TRBJ2-5; D tentatively fits TRBD1 or TRBD2 (6 bases each). CDR1 LGHDT and CDR2 YNNKEL come from the germline V gene (reference sequence). Trimming pared 2 bases from V and 2 bases from J, leaving 12 bases between. CDR3 length equals 15 residues. The CDR3, as DNA: TGTGCCAGCAGCCAAAGGAGGAGGGGGCAAGAGACCCAGTACTTC. Translation gives CASSQRRRGQETQYF.